This T cell receptor beta chain was profiled in a study of T cell responses to AZD1222 COVID-19 vaccine. Study-level results: Spike-wide vaccine-associated CD4 TCRs dominated at 160-218 and 743-854. Just a handful of AZD1222 recipients were seropositive at baseline. Reports indicate that nearly half of spike-specific TCRs are directed at unmutated variant regions. Donors skewed white British and female; clonal diversity was possibly underestimated.

Trimming left V 0 bases short and J 2 bases short, with 4 bases between. The germline V gene has CDR1 SGHAT and CDR2 FQNNGV. This CDR3 contains 13 residues. This clone is a singleton in its sample. Its target is unknown. Assay: immunoSEQ multiplex PCR; the TCRdb copy retains only in-frame clones and omits some. The sample has more than 95,000 clones; 75% to 90% are singletons. The sample consisted of peripheral blood, taken 28 days after the second AZD1222 dose. The clonotype comes from an adult who received the AZD1222 COVID-19 vaccine. The chain couples TRBV11-2 to TRBJ1-2; no firm D call. CDR3 protein: CASSLEGNYGYTF. The CDR3 nucleotides read TGTGCCAGCAGCTTAGAAGGGAACTATGGCTACACCTTC.